These T cell receptor beta chains were read from a single sample in a study of blood T cell repertoires in COVID-19. Clones were read by immunoSEQ multiplex PCR, and TCRdb kept only the in-frame ones, dropping some. Of fewer than 400,000 clones detected, approximately 92% appear once; the ten largest clones hold roughly 20%. Sequencing used PBMCs or T cells enriched from blood (not recorded which). The receptor set was obtained from a woman in her 30s who had recovered from COVID-19. The CDR3 runs from the conserved cysteine through the conserved F or W. Clone sizes are given selectively: once, few, many, or a class where the clone is expanded.

TRBV28	NA	CASSSPGTSLFEQFF
TRBV2	once	CASSENEGLYGYTF
TRBV5-1	few	CASSPRAGTNTEAFF
TRBV30	once	CAWITPGDTQYF
TRBV6-4	once	CASSAGNYGYTF
TRBV28	NA	CASSTTALGNTEAFF
TRBV19	NA	CASSSGGRETQYF
TRBV4-3	NA	CASSQDRRQGARGYTF
TRBV11-2	NA	CASSLSEQNIQYF
TRBV4-1	NA	CASSPGTGGQETQYF
TRBV7-9	NA	CASSLPREAGGSAGELFF
TRBV4-1	NA	CASSEPGQGGSYTF
TRBV5-1	NA	CASSLQVTGAGELFF
TRBV2	NA	CASSGSTGNYGYTF
TRBV28	NA	CASSLAGLYEQYF
TRBV2	NA	CASTSGGGGNTIYF
TRBV4-2	NA	CASSQERAGEQYF
TRBV4-2	NA	CASSQVQENTEAFF
TRBV18	NA	CASSPTLGTVLTEAFF
TRBV28	NA	CASSLWAGRSYEQYF
TRBV5-6	NA	CASSLAGRGHGSF
TRBV4-2	NA	CASSRALAGEETQYF
TRBV2	NA	CASSPWTSNSPLHF
TRBV25-1	NA	CASSENRYQETQYF
TRBV28	NA	CASSLLQGVSNQPQHF
TRBV11-3	NA	CASSLYREGDEQYF
TRBV12-3/TRBV12-4	NA	CASSPKNTGELFF
TRBV7-3	NA	CASSQTSKAQYF
TRBV28	NA	CASSPIWGLAGGEQFF
TRBV4-3	NA	CASSQGTGGRSEKLFF
TRBV21-1	NA	CASSKGASAAYEQYF
TRBV11-1	NA	CASSLTPGHSTDTQYF
TRBV6-4	NA	CASRLYSSTDTQYF
TRBV2	NA	CASKGSLSGETQYF
TRBV27	NA	CASRPPGSPETQYF
TRBV18	NA	CASSLRPVRGGKDTEAFF
TRBV6-5	NA	CASSRGSYYGYTF
TRBV10-3	NA	CAISGTGLFGYTF
TRBV4-3	NA	CASSQDGTGGRETQYF
TRBV9	NA	CASSPSIGGLSTDTQYF
TRBV12-3/TRBV12-4	NA	CASRRVNSPLHF
TRBV5-1	NA	CASSLGQGLDTQYF
TRBV5-4	NA	CASRPPRGTSSAQYF